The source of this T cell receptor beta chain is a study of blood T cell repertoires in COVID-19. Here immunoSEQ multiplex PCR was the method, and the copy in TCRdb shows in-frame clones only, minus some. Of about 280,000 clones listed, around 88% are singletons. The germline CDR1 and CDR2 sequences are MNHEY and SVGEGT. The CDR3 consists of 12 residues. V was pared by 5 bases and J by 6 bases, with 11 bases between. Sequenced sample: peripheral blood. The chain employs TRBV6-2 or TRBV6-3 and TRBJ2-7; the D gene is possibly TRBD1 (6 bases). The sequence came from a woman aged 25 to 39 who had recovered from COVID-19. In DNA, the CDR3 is TGTGCCAGCAGTCTACAGGGTTCCGAGCAGTACTTC. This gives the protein CASSLQGSEQYF.